This TCR beta chain stems from a study of cytotoxic CD8 clonotypes in ibrutinib-treated CLL. The CDR3 contains 15 residues. CDR1 is SNHLY, CDR2 FYNNEI, per germline. Trimming at V came to 5 bases and at J to 0 bases, leaving 5 bases not matched to a gene. Generated by immunoSEQ multiplex PCR, the TCRdb table keeps only in-frame clones and is missing some. The sample records approximately 74,000 clones, around 84% being singletons. This chain links TRBV2 with TRBJ2-7; 9 nucleotides match TRBD1. This sequence was found in a human donor with chronic lymphocytic leukemia. The sample was PBMCs, taken at disease progression, from a patient treated with ibrutinib. CDR3: CASSRRGQGSYEQYF. CDR3 nucleotide sequence: TGTGCCAGCAGTAGAAGGGGACAGGGCTCCTACGAGCAGTACTTC.